A selection of T cell receptor beta chains follows, all from one sample in a study of T-cell reconstitution after alpha-beta-depleted transplantation in children. TCRdb reprocessed the PCR reads via MiXCR and lists one record per CDR3 protein. The sample lists more than 200,000 distinct CDR3 sequences, 7.5% to 10% occurring once. Sequences were derived from PBMCs from the stem cell graft donor, sampled from the stem cell graft. The origin of the receptors is a human donor who donated a stem cell graft to a child with SCID. CDR3s include the opening cysteine and the closing phenylalanine or tryptophan. Each record gives: V gene, clone size, J gene, D gene, CDR3 DNA, CDR3 protein. D genes are given only for firm matches. A clone size is listed for some rows: how often the clone was seen (once, few, many), or a class if it is expanded.

V gene: TRBV4-2
clone size: many
J gene: TRBJ2-1
D gene: TRBD2
CDR3 DNA: TGTGCCAGCAGCCAGGACCCTACGGGACTAGCCGACAATGAGCAGTTCTTC
CDR3 protein: CASSQDPTGLADNEQFF

V gene: TRBV20-1
clone size: many
J gene: TRBJ2-1
D gene: TRBD2
CDR3 DNA: TGCAGTGCCCTCCCTAGCGGGGGCTCCTACAATGAGCAGTTCTTC
CDR3 protein: CSALPSGGSYNEQFF

V gene: TRBV3-1
clone size: many
J gene: TRBJ2-6
D gene: -
CDR3 DNA: TGTGCCAGCAGCCAGCAGGGAACTGGGGCCAACGTCCTGACTTTC
CDR3 protein: CASSQQGTGANVLTF

V gene: TRBV20-1
clone size: many
J gene: TRBJ1-2
D gene: -
CDR3 DNA: TGCAGTGCTAGCCCGGCGAGGGGGTTTACCGGTGGCTACACCTTC
CDR3 protein: CSASPARGFTGGYTF

V gene: TRBV29-1
clone size: many
J gene: TRBJ2-4
D gene: -
CDR3 DNA: TGCAGCGTTGAATCTGCGGCCAAAAACATTCAGTACTTC
CDR3 protein: CSVESAAKNIQYF

V gene: TRBV20-1
clone size: -
J gene: TRBJ2-7
D gene: TRBD2
CDR3 DNA: TGCAGTGCTAGAGGGACTAGCACGTACGAGCAGTACTTC
CDR3 protein: CSARGTSTYEQYF

V gene: TRBV7-9
clone size: -
J gene: TRBJ2-5
D gene: -
CDR3 DNA: TGTGCCAGCAGCTTAGGAGTTCCATTATACCAAGAGACCCAGTCCTTC
CDR3 protein: CASSLGVPLYQETQSF

V gene: TRBV6-2/TRBV6-3
clone size: -
J gene: TRBJ2-2
D gene: -
CDR3 DNA: TGTGCCAGCTCCCCCCTGGCGGACACCGGGGAGCTGTTTTTT
CDR3 protein: CASSPLADTGELFF

V gene: TRBV5-1
clone size: many
J gene: TRBJ2-5
D gene: -
CDR3 DNA: TGCGCCAGCAGCGAGGAGGTTTGGGAGACCCAGTACTTC
CDR3 protein: CASSEEVWETQYF

V gene: TRBV20-1
clone size: many
J gene: TRBJ2-1
D gene: -
CDR3 DNA: TGCAGTGCTAGAGGCGCTAATTCCTACAATGAGCAGTTCTTC
CDR3 protein: CSARGANSYNEQFF